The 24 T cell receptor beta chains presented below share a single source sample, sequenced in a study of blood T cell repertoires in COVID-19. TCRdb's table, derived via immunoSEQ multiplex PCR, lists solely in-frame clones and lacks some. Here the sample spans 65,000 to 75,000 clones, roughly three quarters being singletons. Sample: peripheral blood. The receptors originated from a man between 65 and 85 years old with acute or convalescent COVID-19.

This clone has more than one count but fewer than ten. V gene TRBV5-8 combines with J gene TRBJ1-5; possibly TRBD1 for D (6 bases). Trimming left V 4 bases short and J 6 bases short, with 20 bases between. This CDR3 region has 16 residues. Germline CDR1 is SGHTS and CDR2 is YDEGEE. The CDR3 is CASSHAGGGGSQPQHF. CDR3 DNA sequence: TGTGCCAGCAGCCATGCGGGCGGGGGCGGGAGTCAGCCCCAGCATTTT.

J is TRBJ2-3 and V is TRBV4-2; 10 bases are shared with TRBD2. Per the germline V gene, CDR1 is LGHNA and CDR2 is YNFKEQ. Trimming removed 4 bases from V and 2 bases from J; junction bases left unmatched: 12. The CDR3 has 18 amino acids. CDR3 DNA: TGTGCCAGCAGCCCTCTGGGAGGGCTAGCGGGGGACACAGATACGCAGTATTTT. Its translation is CASSPLGGLAGDTDTQYF.

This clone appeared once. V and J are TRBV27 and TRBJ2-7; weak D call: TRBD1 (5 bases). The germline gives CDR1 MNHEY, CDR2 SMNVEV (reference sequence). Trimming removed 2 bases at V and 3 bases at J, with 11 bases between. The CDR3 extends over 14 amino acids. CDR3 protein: CASSLKQAVYEQYF. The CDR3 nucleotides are TGTGCCAGCAGTTTAAAACAGGCTGTCTACGAGCAGTACTTC.

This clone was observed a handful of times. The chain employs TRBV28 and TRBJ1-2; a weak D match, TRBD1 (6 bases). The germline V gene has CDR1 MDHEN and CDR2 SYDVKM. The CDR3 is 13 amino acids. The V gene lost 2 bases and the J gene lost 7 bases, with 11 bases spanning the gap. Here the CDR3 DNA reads TGTGCCAGCAGTTTAGGGACACGACGTGGCTACACCTTC. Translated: CASSLGTRRGYTF.

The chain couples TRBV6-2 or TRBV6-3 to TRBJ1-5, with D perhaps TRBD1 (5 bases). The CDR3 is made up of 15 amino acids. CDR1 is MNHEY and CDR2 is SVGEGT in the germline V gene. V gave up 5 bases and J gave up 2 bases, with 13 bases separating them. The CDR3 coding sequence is TGTGCCAGCAGTACACGGGGGAAAGGCAATCAGCCCCAGCATTTT. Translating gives CASSTRGKGNQPQHF.

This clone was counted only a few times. The CDR3 DNA reads as TGTGCCAGCAGCCCCGGGACAGCTAACTATGGCTACACCTTC. Translated: CASSPGTANYGYTF. V usage is TRBV7-2 and J usage is TRBJ1-2; TRBD1 agrees at 7 bases. CDR3 size: 14 residues. Germline V gene data show CDR1 as SGHTA and CDR2 as FQGNSA. The junction had 3 bases not matched to a gene; V was cut back by 5 bases and J by 0 bases.

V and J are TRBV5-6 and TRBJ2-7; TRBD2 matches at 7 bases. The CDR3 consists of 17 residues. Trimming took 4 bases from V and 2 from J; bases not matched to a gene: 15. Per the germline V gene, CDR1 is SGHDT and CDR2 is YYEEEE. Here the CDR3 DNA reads TGTGCCAGCAGCCTAGGGGAGGGAAAGATAGGGGCCTACGAGCAGTACTTC. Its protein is CASSLGEGKIGAYEQYF.

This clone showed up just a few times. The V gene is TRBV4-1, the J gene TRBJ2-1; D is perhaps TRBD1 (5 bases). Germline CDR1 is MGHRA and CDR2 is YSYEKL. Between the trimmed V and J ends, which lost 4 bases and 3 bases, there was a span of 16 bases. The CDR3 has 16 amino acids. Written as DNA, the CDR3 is TGCGCCAGCAGCCTGACGGACATCGCCCTCTACAATGAGCAGTTCTTC. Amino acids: CASSLTDIALYNEQFF.

The CDR3 region is CASSPRGLEQYF. CDR3 nucleotide sequence: TGTGCCAGCTCACCGCGCGGGCTCGAGCAGTACTTC. The rearrangement joins TRBV18 to TRBJ2-7, with a weak D call TRBD2 (5 bases). Trimming shortened V by 3 bases and J by 6 bases, and 9 bases separated the two germline ends. Germline V gene sequence: CDR1 KGHSH, CDR2 LQKENI. This CDR3 has 12 amino acids. Full variable domain (outside the CDR3, taken from reference TRBV18 and TRBJ2-7): NAGVMQNPRHLVRRRGQEARLRCSPMKGHSHVYWYRQLPEEGLKFMVYLQKENIIDESGMPKERFSAEFPKEGPSILRIQQVVRGDSAAYFCASSPRGLEQYFGPGTRLTVT.

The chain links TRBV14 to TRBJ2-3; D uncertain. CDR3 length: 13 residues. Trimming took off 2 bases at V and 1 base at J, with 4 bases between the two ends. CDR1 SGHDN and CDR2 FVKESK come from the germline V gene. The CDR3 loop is CASSQRGTDTQYF. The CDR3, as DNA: TGTGCCAGCAGCCAACGTGGCACAGATACGCAGTATTTT.

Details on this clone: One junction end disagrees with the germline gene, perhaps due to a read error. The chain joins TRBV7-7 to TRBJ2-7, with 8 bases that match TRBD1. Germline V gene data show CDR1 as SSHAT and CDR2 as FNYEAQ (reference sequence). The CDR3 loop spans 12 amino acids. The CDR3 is CASSPTGDEQYF. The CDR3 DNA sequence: TGTGCTAGCAGCCCGACAGGGGACGAGCAGTACTTC. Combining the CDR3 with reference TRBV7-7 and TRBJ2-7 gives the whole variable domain GAGVSQSPRYKVTKRGQDVTLRCDPISSHATLYWYQQALGQGPEFLTYFNYEAQPDKSGLPSDRFSAERPEGSISTLTIQRTEQRDSAMYRCASSPTGDEQYFGPGTRLTVT.

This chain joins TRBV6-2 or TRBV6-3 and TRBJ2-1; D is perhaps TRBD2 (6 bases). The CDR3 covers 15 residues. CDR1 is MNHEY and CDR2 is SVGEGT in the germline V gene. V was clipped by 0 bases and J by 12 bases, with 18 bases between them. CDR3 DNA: TGTGCCAGCAGTTACTCTGGGGGACTTTTCCCCGGGCAGTTCTTC. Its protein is CASSYSGGLFPGQFF.

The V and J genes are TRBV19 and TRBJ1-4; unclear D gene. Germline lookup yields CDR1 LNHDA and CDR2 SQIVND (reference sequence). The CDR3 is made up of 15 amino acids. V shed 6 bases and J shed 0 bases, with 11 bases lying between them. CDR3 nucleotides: TGTGCCAGTAGAGACTCGATTGCAACTAATGAAAAACTGTTTTTT. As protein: CASRDSIATNEKLFF.

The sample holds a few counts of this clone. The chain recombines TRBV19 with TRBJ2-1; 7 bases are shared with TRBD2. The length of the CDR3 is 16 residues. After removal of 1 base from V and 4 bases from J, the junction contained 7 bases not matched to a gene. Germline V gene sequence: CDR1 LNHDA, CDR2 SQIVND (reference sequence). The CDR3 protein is CASSIVGGMGYNEQFF. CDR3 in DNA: TGTGCCAGTAGTATAGTGGGGGGGATGGGATACAATGAGCAGTTCTTC. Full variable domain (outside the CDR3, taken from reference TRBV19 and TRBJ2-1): DGGITQSPKYLFRKEGQNVTLSCEQNLNHDAMYWYRQDPGQGLRLIYYSQIVNDFQKGDIAEGYSVSREKKESFPLTVTSAQKNPTAFYLCASSIVGGMGYNEQFFGPGTRLTVL.

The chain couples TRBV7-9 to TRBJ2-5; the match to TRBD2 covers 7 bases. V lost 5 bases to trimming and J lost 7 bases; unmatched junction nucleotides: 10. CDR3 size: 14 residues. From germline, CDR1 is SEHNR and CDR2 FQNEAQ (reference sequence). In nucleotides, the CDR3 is TGTGCCAGCAGCACCCAGACCAGGGAGGGGACCCAGTACTTC. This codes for CASSTQTREGTQYF.

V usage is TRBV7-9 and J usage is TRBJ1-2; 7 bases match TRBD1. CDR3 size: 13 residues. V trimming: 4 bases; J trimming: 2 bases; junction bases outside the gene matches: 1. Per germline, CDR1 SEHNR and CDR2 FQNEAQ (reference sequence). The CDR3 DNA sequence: TGTGCCAGCAGCTCACAGGGGAACTATGGCTACACCTTC. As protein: CASSSQGNYGYTF. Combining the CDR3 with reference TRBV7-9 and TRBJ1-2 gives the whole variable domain DTGVSQNPRHKITKRGQNVTFRCDPISEHNRLYWYRQTLGQGPEFLTYFQNEAQLEKSRLLSDRFSAERPKGSFSTLEIQRTEQGDSAMYLCASSSQGNYGYTFGSGTRLTVV.

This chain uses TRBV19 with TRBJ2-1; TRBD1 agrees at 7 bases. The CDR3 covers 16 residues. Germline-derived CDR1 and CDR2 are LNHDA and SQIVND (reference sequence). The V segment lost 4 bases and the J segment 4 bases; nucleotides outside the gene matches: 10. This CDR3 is CASSTNPGQYYNEQFF. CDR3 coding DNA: TGTGCCAGTAGTACTAACCCGGGACAGTATTACAATGAGCAGTTCTTC.

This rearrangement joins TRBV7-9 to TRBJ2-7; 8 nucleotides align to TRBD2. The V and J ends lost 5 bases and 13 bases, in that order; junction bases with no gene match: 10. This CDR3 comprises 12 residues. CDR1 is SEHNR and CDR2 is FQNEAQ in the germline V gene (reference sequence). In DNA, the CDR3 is TGTGCCAGCAGCCCCCCGGGAAGCGGGAGCTACTTC. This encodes CASSPPGSGSYF.

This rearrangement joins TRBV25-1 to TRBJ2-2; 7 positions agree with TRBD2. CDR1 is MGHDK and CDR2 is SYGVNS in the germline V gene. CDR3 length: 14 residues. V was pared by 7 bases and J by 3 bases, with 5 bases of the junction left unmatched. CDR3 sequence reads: CASNRLADTGELFF. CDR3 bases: TGTGCCAGCAATCGACTAGCAGACACCGGGGAGCTGTTTTTT.

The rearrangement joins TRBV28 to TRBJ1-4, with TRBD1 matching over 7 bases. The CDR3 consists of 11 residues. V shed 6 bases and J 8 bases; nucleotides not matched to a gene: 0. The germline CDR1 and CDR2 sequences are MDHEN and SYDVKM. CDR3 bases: TGTGCCAGCAGGACAGGGGAAAAACTGTTTTTT. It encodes CASRTGEKLFF.

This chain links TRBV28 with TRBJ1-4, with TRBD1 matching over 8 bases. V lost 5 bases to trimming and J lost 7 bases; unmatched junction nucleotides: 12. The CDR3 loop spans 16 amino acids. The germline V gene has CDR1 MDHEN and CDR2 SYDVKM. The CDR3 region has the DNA TGTGCCAGCAGTCCCCCCCCGGGACAGGCTTTTGAAAAACTGTTTTTT. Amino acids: CASSPPPGQAFEKLFF.

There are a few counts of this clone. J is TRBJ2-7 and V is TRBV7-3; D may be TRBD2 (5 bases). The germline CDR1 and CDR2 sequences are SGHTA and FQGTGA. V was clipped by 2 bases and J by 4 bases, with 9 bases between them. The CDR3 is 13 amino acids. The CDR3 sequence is CASSLVGGYEQYF. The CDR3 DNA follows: TGTGCCAGCAGCTTAGTAGGCGGGTACGAGCAGTACTTC.

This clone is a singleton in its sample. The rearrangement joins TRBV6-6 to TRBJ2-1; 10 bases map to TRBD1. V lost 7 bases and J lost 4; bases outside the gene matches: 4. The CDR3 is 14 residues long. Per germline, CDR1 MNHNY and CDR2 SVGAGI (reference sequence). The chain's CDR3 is CASTWGQGYNEQFF. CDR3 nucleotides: TGTGCCAGCACCTGGGGACAGGGGTACAATGAGCAGTTCTTC.

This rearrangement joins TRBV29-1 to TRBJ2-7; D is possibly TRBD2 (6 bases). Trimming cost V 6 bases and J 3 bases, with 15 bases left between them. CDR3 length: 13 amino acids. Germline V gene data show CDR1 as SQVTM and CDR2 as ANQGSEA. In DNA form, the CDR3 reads TGCAGCGTACTAGCCTACCCTTACTACGAGCAGTACTTC. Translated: CSVLAYPYYEQYF.